This TCR beta chain appears in the sequencing data of a study of T cells after yellow fever vaccination (dated by TCRdb to about 2019). Regarding the study in general: The SMART-Seq v4 Ultra Low Input RNA kit was used to prepare libraries from fractions with low cell numbers. To track T-cell clones before and after primary and booster YFV17D yellow fever vaccination, bulk TCR alpha and beta repertoires were sequenced longitudinally. Two healthy male donors made up the cohort, one aged 18 to 29 years and the other aged 30 to 40 years. Bulk PBMC replicates and cell subsets were isolated from blood drawn at multiple timepoints before and after both primary and secondary immunization. What the research found in general, with its limitations: FACS-sorted repertoires could contain abundant contaminating clonotypes from the bulk population, so computational filtering was required. Because only two donors were included in the study, the extent to which the findings can be generalized is limited. Most clones expanded after primary vaccination were re-detected after the booster (around 96% of CD4 and more than 70% of CD8), suggesting broad memory maintenance. A small fraction of clonotypes showed up in both the CD4 and CD8 compartments, probably as a result of convergent recombination. Compared with the primary T-cell response, the secondary T-cell response was faster but weaker, reaching its peak on day 5 rather than on day 15.

TCR cDNA was synthesized by 5'RACE template switching, through which a universal primer site and unique molecular identifiers were introduced. Priming for cDNA synthesis came from both the TCR alpha and TCR beta constant segments. Library amplification used two PCR steps, and the second PCR step added sample barcodes and sequencing adapters. Sequencing of libraries was done on Illumina HiSeq 2500 (2x100 bp) or NovaSeq (2x150 bp). The original methods were these. Reads were demultiplexed and collapsed into UMI consensus sequences with MIGEC, and V(D)J alignment was performed with MiXCR. Using edgeR on replicate PBMC samples, clonotypes were called vaccine-responding if FDR was below 0.01 and the log2 fold change was above 5 up to day 15. Bulk clonotypes were assigned CD4 or CD8 identity according to which sequenced CD4 or CD8 repertoire held them at higher abundance. TCRdb redid the processing of the public reads, applying fastp at Q25 and MiXCR, and retained in-frame beta chains. CDR3 protein sequences are deduplicated, and each keeps its most common genes and DNA. In this record, the V and J calls reflect TCRdb's handling and not the investigators' own analysis. The sample table holds about 340,000 distinct CDR3 sequences, of which 8.7% were seen once. The ten largest make up around 17% of the sample.

Its CDR3 holds 13 amino acids, cysteine through phenylalanine. Only CDR3 DNA is held: 39 bases, read in frame from base 1. The junction carries 15 bases between V and J, which are trimmed by 4 bases and 9 bases respectively. From the germline V gene (reference sequence), CDR1 is SEHNR and CDR2 is FQNEAQ. In light of the paper, this sample's treatment or condition label describes: live attenuated yellow fever vaccine strain. At each blood-draw timepoint, two biological replicates of bulk PBMCs were collected. A standard Ficoll-Paque protocol was used to isolate PBMCs from peripheral blood. TriZol was used to extract RNA from bulk PBMCs, from CD4 and CD8 fractions, and from dextramer-positive and dextramer-negative fractions. For this clonotype: The specificity of this receptor is unknown. Within one base of it there is no much larger clone, and no base qualities were kept.

Recombination joined TRBV7-9 with TRBJ2-5; the D gene is tentatively TRBD1 or TRBD2, each matching 5 bases. The sequencing here drew on PBMCs, taken on the day of the first yellow fever vaccination. The receptor's source is a young man who received the YFV17D yellow fever vaccine. The CDR3 loop reads CASSSGPIVPQYF. The DNA sequence reads TGTGCCAGCAGCTCGGGACCTATTGTGCCCCAGTACTTC. The full variable domain, completed from the reference TRBV7-9 and TRBJ2-5 proteins outside the CDR3, reads DTGVSQNPRHKITKRGQNVTFRCDPISEHNRLYWYRQTLGQGPEFLTYFQNEAQLEKSRLLSDRFSAERPKGSFSTLEIQRTEQGDSAMYLCASSSGPIVPQYFGPGTRLLVL.